This TCR beta chain derives from a study of T-cell memory formation after mild COVID-19. Overall study findings and caveats: CD4+ bias marked clones expanding day 15 to 37, unlike balanced contracting clones.

cDNA libraries for TCR alpha and TCR beta, carrying sample barcodes and UMIs, came from 5'RACE with constant-segment primers. Each CDR3 protein gets one entry after TCRdb re-called the 5' RACE reads with MiXCR. The repertoire consists of 550,000 to 650,000 distinct CDR3 sequences, with 17% occurring once and the leading ten covering roughly 7.7%. On this clonotype itself: Its antigen is not known. One junction end disagrees with the germline gene, perhaps due to a read error.

This CDR3 contains 14 residues. CDR1 is DFQATT, CDR2 SNEGSKA, per germline (reference sequence). The sequencing input was PBMCs or a T cell subset sorted from them (not recorded which). This receptor was obtained from an adult woman who had mild COVID-19 (a few samples of this study predate the infection). Cell type and time point are not known. The chain is built from TRBV20-1 and TRBJ1-4; D might be TRBD1 (5 bases). The chain's CDR3 is CSARGAPTNEKLFF. The CDR3 coding sequence is TGCAGTGCCAGAGGGGCTCCAACTAATGAAAAACTGTTTTTT.